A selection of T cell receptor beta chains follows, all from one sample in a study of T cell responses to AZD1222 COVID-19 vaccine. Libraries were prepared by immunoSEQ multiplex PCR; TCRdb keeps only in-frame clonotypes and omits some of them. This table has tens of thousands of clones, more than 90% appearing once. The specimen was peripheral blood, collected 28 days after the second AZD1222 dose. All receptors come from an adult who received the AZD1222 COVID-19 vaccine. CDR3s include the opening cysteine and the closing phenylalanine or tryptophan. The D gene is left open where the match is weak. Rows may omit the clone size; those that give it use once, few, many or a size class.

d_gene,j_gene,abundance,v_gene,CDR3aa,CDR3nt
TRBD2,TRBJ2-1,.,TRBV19,CASSFPRGGSGRGSLDEQFF,TGTGCCAGTAGTTTCCCCCGGGGGGGCTCAGGACGGGGAAGCCTCGATGAGCAGTTCTTC
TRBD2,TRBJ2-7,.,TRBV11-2,CASSPSGTLLNEQYF,TGTGCCAGCAGCCCTAGCGGGACCCTCTTGAACGAGCAGTACTTC
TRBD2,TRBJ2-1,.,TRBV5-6,CASSLVGLAGAYNEQFF,TGTGCCAGCAGCTTGGTCGGGCTAGCGGGAGCTTACAATGAGCAGTTCTTC
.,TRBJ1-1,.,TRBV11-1,CASSLQGSDTEAFF,TGTGCCAGCAGCTTACAGGGATCCGACACTGAAGCTTTCTTT
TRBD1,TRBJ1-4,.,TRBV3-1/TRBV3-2,CASSPGQGNEKLFF,TGTGCCAGCAGCCCCGGACAGGGGAATGAAAAACTGTTTTTT
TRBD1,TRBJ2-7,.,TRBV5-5,CASSRAAPGQDPYEQYF,TGTGCCAGCAGCCGGGCAGCCCCGGGACAGGACCCCTACGAGCAGTACTTC
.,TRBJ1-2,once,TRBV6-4,CASNPRGVNYGYTF,TGTGCCAGCAACCCCCGGGGGGTCAACTATGGCTACACCTTC
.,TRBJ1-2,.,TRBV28,CASSHGQNYGYTF,TGTGCCAGCAGCCATGGACAGAACTATGGCTACACCTTC
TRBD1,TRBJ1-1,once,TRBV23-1,CASSQGQGKRTEAFF,TGCGCCAGCAGTCAGGGACAGGGTAAGAGGACTGAAGCTTTCTTT
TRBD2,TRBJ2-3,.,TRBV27,CASSRGLAGVRSDTQYF,TGTGCCAGCAGCCGAGGACTAGCGGGAGTGCGCTCAGATACGCAGTATTTT
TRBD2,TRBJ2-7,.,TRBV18,CASSPPVTSGGYEQYF,TGTGCCAGCTCACCACCTGTGACTAGCGGGGGTTACGAGCAGTACTTC
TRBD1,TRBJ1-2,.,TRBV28,CASSVGTGAYGYTF,TGTGCCAGCAGTGTAGGGACAGGGGCATATGGCTACACCTTC
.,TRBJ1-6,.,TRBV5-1,CASSSRRANSPLHF,TGCGCCAGCAGCTCCCGACGGGCCAATTCACCCCTCCACTTT
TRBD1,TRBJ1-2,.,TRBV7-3,CASSLGVQGAMGDGYTF,TGTGCCAGCAGCTTAGGTGTTCAGGGGGCGATGGGAGATGGCTACACCTTC
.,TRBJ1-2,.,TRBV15,CATSSGYGYGYTF,TGTGCCACCAGCTCGGGGTACGGTTATGGCTACACCTTC
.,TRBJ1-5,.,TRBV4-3,CASSQVSNQPQHF,TGCGCCAGCAGCCAAGTCAGCAATCAGCCCCAGCATTTT
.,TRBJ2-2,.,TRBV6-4,CASSDGTGELFF,TGTGCCAGCTCTGACGGCACCGGGGAGCTGTTTTTT
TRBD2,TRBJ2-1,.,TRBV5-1,CASSPRTSGRLNEQFF,TGCGCCAGCAGCCCCCGGACTAGCGGGAGATTAAATGAGCAGTTCTTC
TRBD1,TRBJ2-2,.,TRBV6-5,CASSTGTGSTGELFF,TGTGCCAGCAGTACCGGGACAGGGAGCACCGGGGAGCTGTTTTTT
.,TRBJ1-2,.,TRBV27,CASSPPGSNYGYTF,TGTGCCAGCAGCCCCCCGGGCAGCAACTATGGCTACACCTTC
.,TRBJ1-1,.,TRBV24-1,CATSGSHTEAFF,TGTGCCACCAGTGGGAGCCACACTGAAGCTTTCTTT
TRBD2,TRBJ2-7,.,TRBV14,CASRISGGTYEQYF,TGTGCCAGCAGGATTAGCGGGGGGACCTACGAGCAGTACTTC
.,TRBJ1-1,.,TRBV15,CATSRAPRDGAFF,TGTGCCACCAGCAGAGCCCCTCGGGACGGAGCTTTCTTT
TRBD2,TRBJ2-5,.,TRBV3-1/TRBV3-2,CASSQKDPTEGLAGELALETQYF,TGTGCCAGCAGCCAAAAGGACCCAACCGAGGGACTAGCGGGAGAATTGGCTTTGGAGACCCAGTACTTC
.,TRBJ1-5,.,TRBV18,CASSPFADSNQPQHF,TGTGCCAGCTCACCTTTTGCAGATAGCAATCAGCCCCAGCATTTT
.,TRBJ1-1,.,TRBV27,CASRALLGEAFF,TGTGCCAGCAGGGCCTTACTTGGTGAAGCTTTCTTT
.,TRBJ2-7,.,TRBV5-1,CASSFVGSSYEQYF,TGCGCCAGCAGCTTCGTCGGTTCCTCCTACGAGCAGTACTTC
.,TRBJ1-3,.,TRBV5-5,CASSLIGFLSSGNTIYF,TGTGCCAGCAGCTTGATTGGCTTTCTGAGCTCTGGAAACACCATATATTTT
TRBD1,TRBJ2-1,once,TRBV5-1,CASSPDRGDGNEQFF,TGCGCCAGCAGCCCGGACAGGGGAGATGGCAATGAGCAGTTCTTC
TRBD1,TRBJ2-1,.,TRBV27,CASSLGTAYNEQFF,TGTGCCAGCAGTTTGGGGACAGCTTACAATGAGCAGTTCTTC
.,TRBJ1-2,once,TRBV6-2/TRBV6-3,CASSWTTNYGYTF,TGTGCCAGCAGTTGGACGACTAACTATGGCTACACCTTC
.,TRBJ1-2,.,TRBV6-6,CATSRGREYGYTF,TGTGCCACCTCCCGGGGACGGGAGTATGGCTACACCTTC
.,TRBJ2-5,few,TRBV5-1,CASTVQLGQETQYF,TGCGCCAGCACGGTCCAATTGGGGCAAGAGACCCAGTACTTC
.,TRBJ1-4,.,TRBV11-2,CASSLEARNEKLFF,TGTGCCAGCAGCTTAGAAGCCCGGAATGAAAAACTGTTTTTT
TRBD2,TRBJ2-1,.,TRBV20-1,CSASSLAGRRDEQFF,TGCAGTGCTAGTTCACTAGCGGGCAGACGGGATGAGCAGTTCTTC
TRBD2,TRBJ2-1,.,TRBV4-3,CASSQADLAGGSHEQFF,TGCGCCAGCAGCCAAGCTGATTTAGCGGGAGGGTCGCATGAGCAGTTCTTC
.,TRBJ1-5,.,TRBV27,CASSPGYSNQPQHF,TGTGCCAGCAGTCCCGGTTATAGCAATCAGCCCCAGCATTTT
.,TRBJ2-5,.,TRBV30,CAWRPGTARETQYF,TGTGCCTGGCGCCCCGGGACGGCGAGGGAGACCCAGTACTTC
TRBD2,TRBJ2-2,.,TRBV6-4,CASSDSAGDTGELFF,TGTGCCAGCAGTGACTCAGCGGGAGACACCGGGGAGCTGTTTTTT
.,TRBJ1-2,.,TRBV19,CASSIKGGAQYGYTF,TGTGCCAGTAGTATAAAAGGGGGGGCACAATACGGCTACACCTTC
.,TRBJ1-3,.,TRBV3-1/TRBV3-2,CASSLGTGLGNTIYF,TGTGCCAGCAGCCTCGGGACGGGACTCGGAAACACCATATATTTT
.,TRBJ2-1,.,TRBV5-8,CASSPRSGFLSSYNEQFF,TGTGCCAGCAGCCCCCGAAGCGGCTTCCTTAGCTCCTACAATGAGCAGTTCTTC
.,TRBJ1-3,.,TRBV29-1,CSGQGLSGNTIYF,TGCAGCGGTCAGGGTCTGTCTGGAAACACCATATATTTT
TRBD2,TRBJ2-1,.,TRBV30,CAWSRGLHGEQFF,TGTGCCTGGAGTAGGGGACTACACGGTGAGCAGTTCTTC
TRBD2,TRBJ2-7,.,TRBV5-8,CASSSLAGSYEQYF,TGTGCCAGCAGCTCCCTAGCGGGGTCCTACGAGCAGTACTTC
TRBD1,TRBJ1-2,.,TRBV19,CASSPQGGDFYGYTF,TGTGCCAGTAGCCCACAGGGGGGGGACTTCTATGGCTACACCTTC
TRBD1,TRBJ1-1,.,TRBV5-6,CASSWTGAGTEAFF,TGTGCCAGCAGCTGGACAGGGGCGGGGACTGAAGCTTTCTTT
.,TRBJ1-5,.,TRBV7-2,CASSLIGKNQPQHF,TGTGCCAGCAGCTTGATAGGGAAGAATCAGCCCCAGCATTTT
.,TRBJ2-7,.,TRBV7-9,CASSPSGPYEQYF,TGTGCCAGCAGCCCTTCGGGGCCCTACGAGCAGTACTTC
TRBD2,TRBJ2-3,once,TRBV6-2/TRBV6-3,CASSYREVPTDTQYF,TGTGCCAGCAGTTACCGGGAGGTCCCCACAGATACGCAGTATTTT
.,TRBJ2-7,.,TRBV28,CASSSRWTDSYEQYF,TGTGCCAGCAGTTCCCGATGGACAGACTCCTACGAGCAGTACTTC
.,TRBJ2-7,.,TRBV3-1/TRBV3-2,CASSLGDGSYEQYF,TGTGCCAGCAGCCTCGGGGACGGTTCCTACGAGCAGTACTTC
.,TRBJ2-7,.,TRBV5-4,CASSREGEQYF,TGTGCCAGCAGCCGCGAGGGAGAGCAGTACTTC